This T cell receptor beta chain emerged from a study of blood T cell repertoires in COVID-19. For the study at large: Spain, Italy and the United States supplied samples that represented acute and convalescent COVID-19. PBMCs, B-cell-depleted T cells, or T cells provided the cDNA or gDNA that made up the material.

As processed by the authors: Estimation of nucleated cell counts was performed using reference gene primer amplification. TCRdb's table, derived via immunoSEQ multiplex PCR, lists solely in-frame clones and lacks some. The V and J calls and clone size come from that table; D and trimming were worked out from the DNA. Of around 46,000 clones listed, around 87% are singletons. V gave up 2 bases and J gave up 0 bases, with 9 bases separating them. This CDR3 is built from 15 residues. Germline V gene sequence: CDR1 MGHRA, CDR2 YSYEKL. This sequence was found in a human donor in a cohort sampled during active COVID-19. The sequencing input was peripheral blood. V gene TRBV4-1 combines with J gene TRBJ2-3, with D possibly TRBD1 on 5 matching bases. The CDR3 spells CASSQQGFSTDTQYF. CDR3 sequence (DNA): TGCGCCAGCAGCCAACAGGGTTTTAGCACAGATACGCAGTATTTT.